These 8 T cell receptor beta chains share one sample of origin, sequenced in a study of blood T cell repertoires in COVID-19. Generated by immunoSEQ multiplex PCR, the TCRdb table keeps only in-frame clones and is missing some. The sample consists of 30,000 to 35,000 clones, around nine tenths of them appearing once. Sequencing was performed on peripheral blood. The receptors come from a man between 60 and 70 years old with active COVID-19.

V gene TRBV7-9 combines with J gene TRBJ1-1; D remains ambiguous. The CDR3 covers 14 residues. V was trimmed by 2 bases and J by 4 bases, leaving 11 bases between them. The germline V gene has CDR1 SEHNR and CDR2 FQNEAQ (reference sequence). The CDR3: CASSLFGSGTEAFF. The CDR3 DNA reads TGTGCCAGCAGCTTATTCGGGAGTGGCACTGAAGCTTTCTTT.

This rearrangement joins TRBV5-1 to TRBJ2-7; maybe TRBD1 (5 bases). V dropped 6 bases and J dropped 2 bases, with 9 bases sitting between them. CDR3 length: 12 residues. Germline V gene lookup returns CDR1 SGHRS and CDR2 YFSETQ. The CDR3 region is CASTQDTYEQYF. The CDR3, as DNA: TGCGCCAGCACCCAGGACACCTACGAGCAGTACTTC.

The genes are TRBV6-4 and TRBJ2-2; TRBD2 agrees at 7 bases. J gave up 0 bases and V 0 bases, and 1 base lay outside the gene matches. The CDR3 covers 16 residues. Per germline, CDR1 MRHNA and CDR2 SNTAGT. The CDR3 is CASSDSGGTNTGELFF. For the CDR3, the DNA is TGTGCCAGCAGTGACTCGGGGGGGACGAACACCGGGGAGCTGTTTTTT.

This chain links TRBV7-6 with TRBJ2-7, with D possibly being TRBD2 (6 bases). This CDR3 region has 15 residues. The germline gives CDR1 SGHVS, CDR2 FNYEAQ. V was cut by 1 base and J by 3 bases, with 13 bases left in between. The CDR3 sequence: CASSLGGGENYEQYF. The DNA of the CDR3 is TGTGCCAGCAGCTTAGGGGGCGGGGAGAACTACGAGCAGTACTTC.

This chain connects TRBV7-2 to TRBJ2-4; 16 bases fit TRBD2. Trimming at V came to 3 bases and at J to 8 bases, leaving 10 bases not matched to a gene. In germline, CDR1 is SGHTA, CDR2 FQGNSA. This CDR3 has 18 amino acids. The CDR3, as DNA: TGTGCCAGCAGCTTGGGACTAGCGGGAGGGCCGGGTTTGGACATTCAGTACTTC. This sequence encodes CASSLGLAGGPGLDIQYF.

For this clone: Other DNA sequences from this sample encode an identical CDR3 as well. The V and J genes are TRBV5-1 and TRBJ1-5; TRBD1 might be the D (6 bases). This CDR3 spans 15 amino acids. Germline CDR1 reads SGHRS; CDR2 reads YFSETQ. Trimming shortened V by 1 base and J by 2 bases, and 10 bases separated the two germline ends. CDR3 region: CASSLLGGRNQPQHF. Written as DNA, the CDR3 is TGCGCCAGCAGCTTGCTAGGGGGTCGCAATCAGCCCCAGCATTTT.

The chain combines TRBV7-6 with TRBJ2-2; no reliable D call. The CDR3 loop spans 15 amino acids. Germline CDR1 is SGHVS and CDR2 is FNYEAQ. Trimming pared 4 bases from V and 4 bases from J, leaving 13 bases between. CDR3 protein: CASSSAQTGTGELFF. CDR3 nucleotide sequence: TGTGCCAGCAGCTCTGCCCAGACTGGCACCGGGGAGCTGTTTTTT.

The sample holds one count of this clone. The V gene is TRBV11-3, the J gene TRBJ2-3, with TRBD1 identical over 9 bases. The J segment lost 3 bases and the V segment lost 2 bases, leaving 6 bases of the junction unmatched. The CDR3 has 16 residues. The germline V gene has CDR1 SGHNT and CDR2 YENEEA. CDR3 DNA: TGTGCCAGCAGCTTAAGGACAGGGGCTGGGACAGATACGCAGTATTTT. It translates to CASSLRTGAGTDTQYF.